The entry below gives a single T cell receptor beta chain sequence along with its context. The sample comes from a study of CD8+ T cells in alopecia areata. On the study more broadly: Treated patients took oral tofacitinib at 5 to 10 mg twice daily.

The sample's treatment: oral pan-JAK inhibitor, 5-10 mg twice daily. Trimming at V came to 0 bases and at J to 4 bases, leaving 8 bases not matched to a gene. This CDR3 has 17 amino acids. CDR1 and CDR2 from the germline V gene are MGHRA and YSYEKL. The sequencing template was cDNA reverse transcribed from extracted RNA. The table came from immunoSEQ multiplex PCR; TCRdb's copy has only in-frame clones and leaves some out. The sample has 160,000 or so clones, about 54% seen once; the top ten hold approximately 16%. The clonotype originates from a human donor with alopecia areata. The V call is TRBV4-1, the J call TRBJ1-5, with 8 positions matching TRBD1. The sample in question was CD4+ T cells sorted from blood, obtained at approximately week 56, from a patient treated with tofacitinib. CDR3 bases: TGCGCCAGCAGCCAAGATGACGGACAGGGCCCAAATCAGCCCCAGCATTTT. This translates into CASSQDDGQGPNQPQHF.